This note documents a single T cell receptor beta chain sequence. The data stem from a study of technical replicates of blood from several donors. The data were produced by immunoSEQ multiplex PCR, yet TCRdb's version contains in-frame clones alone and is incomplete. The table lists some 14,000 clones, about 95% of them singletons. The V gene lost 6 bases and the J gene lost 1 base, with 19 bases spanning the gap. Looked up from germline, CDR1 is KGHSH and CDR2 is LQKENI. The length of the CDR3 is 16 residues. The sequence was collected from a human donor in good health. The chain joins TRBV18 to TRBJ2-7, with D unclear. Sequencing was performed on PBMCs. CDR3 residues: CASSLTPPSVSYEQYF. CDR3 coding DNA: TGTGCCAGCTCCTTAACTCCACCTTCTGTTTCCTACGAGCAGTACTTC. The full variable domain, its missing parts supplied by reference TRBV18 and TRBJ2-7, is NAGVMQNPRHLVRRRGQEARLRCSPMKGHSHVYWYRQLPEEGLKFMVYLQKENIIDESGMPKERFSAEFPKEGPSILRIQQVVRGDSAAYFCASSLTPPSVSYEQYFGPGTRLTVT.